Listed below are T cell receptor beta chains from one sample, sequenced in a study of T-cell reconstitution after alpha-beta-depleted transplantation in children. TCRdb processed the PCR reads anew with MiXCR; each CDR3 protein has one entry. The data hold about 510,000 distinct CDR3 sequences, with roughly 10% observed a single time. Here the sequenced sample was PBMCs, mostly from graft donor cells, taken 180 days after TCRalphabeta/CD19-depleted stem cell transplant. These receptors came from a female patient aged 2 to 10 who had a stem cell transplant for aplastic anemia, so the T cells may come from the graft donor. CDR3s leave out the opening cysteine and the closing phenylalanine or tryptophan.

v_call: TRBV29-1
cdr3_aa: SVLRVSGAGANVLT

v_call: TRBV9
cdr3_aa: ASSVGDRLPGELF

v_call: TRBV11-3
cdr3_aa: ASSLPGLAFAGELF

v_call: TRBV12-3/TRBV12-4
cdr3_aa: ASSRKTHGYT

v_call: TRBV3-1
cdr3_aa: ASSQDSRGNQPQH

v_call: TRBV7-2
cdr3_aa: ASSLPFRQGSSGNTIY

v_call: TRBV3-1
cdr3_aa: ASSLSWAGGPNEQF

v_call: TRBV2
cdr3_aa: ASKGGMNTGELF

v_call: TRBV6-5
cdr3_aa: ASSYFVDREIHNEQF

v_call: TRBV25-1
cdr3_aa: ASTPLGDSGRHTQY